This TCR beta chain was documented in a study of spatial heterogeneity in lung cancer. TCRdb analysed the 5' RACE reads with MiXCR anew, one entry per CDR3 protein. The sample lists over a thousand distinct CDR3 sequences, around 7% occurring once. This CDR3 is 18 amino acids long. In germline, CDR1 is MDHEN, CDR2 SYDVKM. V was pared by 5 bases and J by 4 bases, with 26 bases between. Sample time point: sample taken at primary tumor resection. In each case, whole RNA from tumor, nontumor lung or frozen PBMC was sequenced unsorted. In this sample, this clonotype is medium-sized. The clonotype was recovered from a male donor with early-stage non-small cell lung cancer. J is TRBJ1-1 and V is TRBV28; D gene ambiguous. This specimen was normal lung tissue next to the tumor, taken at surgery. CDR3 bases: TGTGCCAGCAGTCACTCCTACCCTCCCCCGGGGTTGGTCACTGAAGCTTTCTTT. This gives the protein CASSHSYPPPGLVTEAFF. Filled out from reference TRBV28 and TRBJ1-1, the complete variable domain reads DVKVTQSSRYLVKRTGEKVFLECVQDMDHENMFWYRQDPGLGLRLIYFSYDVKMKEKGDIPEGYSVSREKKERFSLILESASTNQTSMYLCASSHSYPPPGLVTEAFFGQGTRLTVV.